A selection of T cell receptor beta chains follows, all from one sample in a study of identical twins. TCRdb re-called the 5' RACE reads with MiXCR, one entry per CDR3 protein. The repertoire holds hundreds of thousands of distinct CDR3 sequences, with roughly 18% as singletons. These data were also reused for a study on T cells expressing NK-cell markers.

What was sequenced was PBMCs. The receptors here all came from a woman between 18 and 30 years old in good health. Each CDR3 is given with its conserved first and last residue. Each record gives: clone size, J gene, D gene, V gene, CDR3 DNA, CDR3 protein. D genes are given only for firm matches. Clone size is stated in some rows and not others, as once, few, many or a class when expanded.

size: few; J: TRBJ2-2; D: TRBD2; V: TRBV7-8; DNA: TGTGCCAGCAGCCCTCGCGGGGGGGCGGACGGGGAGCTGTTTTTT; CDR3: CASSPRGGADGELFF
size: many; J: TRBJ1-2; D: TRBD1; V: TRBV20-1; DNA: TGCAGTGCTGCCAGGACAGGCTATGGCTACACCTTC; CDR3: CSAARTGYGYTF
size: many; J: TRBJ2-7; D: NA; V: TRBV5-1; DNA: TGCGCCAGCAGTCCCGACATCTCCTACGAGCAGTACTTC; CDR3: CASSPDISYEQYF
size: NA; J: TRBJ2-1; D: TRBD1; V: TRBV20-1; DNA: TGCAGTGCTAGAGACAGGGGGTGGGAGTCGGGTAACGGGCAGTTCTTC; CDR3: CSARDRGWESGNGQFF
size: many; J: TRBJ2-7; D: TRBD2; V: TRBV7-3; DNA: TGTGCCAGCAGCTTGGGACTAGGGAATGACTACGAGCAGTACTTC; CDR3: CASSLGLGNDYEQYF
size: NA; J: TRBJ2-2; D: NA; V: TRBV11-2; DNA: TGTGCCAGCAGCTTGGATTACAGTACCGGGGAGCTGTTTTTT; CDR3: CASSLDYSTGELFF
size: many; J: TRBJ2-7; D: NA; V: TRBV18; DNA: TGTGCCAGCTCCCGCAACCGGGACAACGAGCAGTACTTC; CDR3: CASSRNRDNEQYF
size: few; J: TRBJ2-3; D: TRBD1; V: TRBV9; DNA: TGTGCCAGCAGCGTAGCGGGACAGTACACAGATACGCAGTATTTT; CDR3: CASSVAGQYTDTQYF
size: few; J: TRBJ2-5; D: NA; V: TRBV29-1; DNA: TGCAGCGTTTTGCAGGCTCAAGAGACCCAGTACTTC; CDR3: CSVLQAQETQYF
size: few; J: TRBJ2-1; D: TRBD1; V: TRBV12-3/TRBV12-4; DNA: TGTGCCAGCAGTTTTGACAGGGGGTTTGAGCAGTTCTTC; CDR3: CASSFDRGFEQFF
size: NA; J: TRBJ2-3; D: TRBD1; V: TRBV18; DNA: TGTGCCAGCTCACCACCAACGCCACAGGGGGGAAACACAGATACGCAGTATTTT; CDR3: CASSPPTPQGGNTDTQYF
size: NA; J: TRBJ2-3; D: NA; V: TRBV5-6; DNA: TGTGCCAGCAGCGTGTGGGGCCCTACGCAGTATTTT; CDR3: CASSVWGPTQYF
size: NA; J: TRBJ1-4; D: TRBD1; V: TRBV7-9; DNA: TGTGCCAGCAGGCTCCCGGGACAGGAAAAACTGTTTTTT; CDR3: CASRLPGQEKLFF
size: NA; J: TRBJ2-5; D: TRBD2; V: TRBV12-3/TRBV12-4; DNA: TGTGCCAGCAGTTTCTCTAGCGGGGCGGGGACCCAGTACTTC; CDR3: CASSFSSGAGTQYF
size: NA; J: TRBJ1-5; D: NA; V: TRBV12-3/TRBV12-4; DNA: TGTGCCAGCAGCCACTACCCTTCTGGGAGAGGGAAAGCCCAGCATTTT; CDR3: CASSHYPSGRGKAQHF
size: NA; J: TRBJ2-2; D: TRBD1; V: TRBV20-1; DNA: TGCAGTGCCTCCATCGGGACAGGGGACACCGGGGAGCTGTTTTTT; CDR3: CSASIGTGDTGELFF
size: NA; J: TRBJ2-2; D: TRBD1; V: TRBV20-1; DNA: TGCAGTGCTAGGTTCAGGGGGCTGACCGGGGAGCTGTTTTTT; CDR3: CSARFRGLTGELFF
size: NA; J: TRBJ2-2; D: NA; V: TRBV15; DNA: TGTGCCACCAGCAGAGGCGGGGGCGCGAACACCGGGGAGCTGTTTTTT; CDR3: CATSRGGGANTGELFF
size: NA; J: TRBJ2-5; D: NA; V: TRBV7-2; DNA: TGTGCCAGCAGCTCCTTCCCTCTTGGGGCGGGGCAAGAGACCCAGTACTTC; CDR3: CASSSFPLGAGQETQYF
size: few; J: TRBJ2-7; D: TRBD2; V: TRBV12-3/TRBV12-4; DNA: TGTGCCAGCAGGACAAGACTAGCGGGGACCTACGAGCAGTACTTC; CDR3: CASRTRLAGTYEQYF
size: few; J: TRBJ2-7; D: TRBD1; V: TRBV20-1; DNA: TGCAGTGCTAACAACCGGGACAGGCGAATCTACGAGCAGTACTTC; CDR3: CSANNRDRRIYEQYF
size: NA; J: TRBJ2-5; D: NA; V: TRBV6-1; DNA: TGTGCCAGCAGTCGGGGCCCGTCCCCAGAGACCCAGTACTTC; CDR3: CASSRGPSPETQYF
size: once; J: TRBJ2-6; D: NA; V: TRBV5-5; DNA: TGTGCCAGCAGCTGGCTTCAGGGCACGGGGGCTGGGGCCAACGTCCTGACTTTC; CDR3: CASSWLQGTGAGANVLTF
size: many; J: TRBJ1-5; D: TRBD1; V: TRBV6-1; DNA: TGTGCCAGCAGTACAGTGACAGGGGAGCAGCCCCAGCATTTT; CDR3: CASSTVTGEQPQHF
size: NA; J: TRBJ2-2; D: NA; V: TRBV6-5; DNA: TGTGCCAGCAGTCCGCAGACCGGGGAGCTGTTTTTT; CDR3: CASSPQTGELFF
size: many; J: TRBJ2-3; D: TRBD1; V: TRBV12-3/TRBV12-4; DNA: TGTGCCAGCAGCCCCCGTACAGGGGAAGGGCGGCAAACGCAGTATTTT; CDR3: CASSPRTGEGRQTQYF
size: few; J: TRBJ2-5; D: TRBD2; V: TRBV5-4; DNA: TGTGCCAGCAGCTTGGCCGCGGGGGGTGAAGAGACCCAGTACTTC; CDR3: CASSLAAGGEETQYF